This T cell receptor beta chain was observed in a study of shared clonotypes between healthy human individuals. Findings and caveats of the study: Specimens sampled were limited to blood, with tissue repertoires likely differing. Memory subsets generally showed smaller estimated richness than naive subsets did. With few donors, the genetic and exposure-history diversity represented was limited.

Some clones are missing from TCRdb's copy, which holds only in-frame ones; the method was immunoSEQ multiplex PCR. Of roughly 2.5 million clones in the sample, about 92% were seen once. Concerning this clone: Its antigen is unknown.

The CDR3 covers 14 residues. Germline V gene data show CDR1 as SQVTM and CDR2 as ANQGSEA. Trimming removed 4 bases from V and 1 base from J, with 14 bases in between. Everyone who donated was a Caucasian adult who lived in Nashville, Tennessee. The TCR originated in a man younger than 35 in good health. Sequenced material: naive CD4+ T cells sorted from blood. The subset here: CD45RA+ positively selected. V usage is TRBV29-1 and J usage is TRBJ2-7; D unresolved. The DNA for the CDR3 is TGCAGCGTTGTGGTGGGGATGGGGTCCTACGAGCAGTACTTC. It codes for CSVVVGMGSYEQYF.